The clone carrying this T cell receptor (beta chain) occurred many times. One entry per CDR3 protein, called by TCRdb with MiXCR from the RT-PCR reads. The sample shows over 350,000 distinct CDR3 sequences, 16% of them seen only once. The data are from a study of patients and donors after allogeneic stem cell transplantation. Input material: blood, either unsorted or a sorted T cell fraction (not recorded which). The receptor was isolated from a human donor who was either an allogeneic HSCT recipient or a stem cell or donor lymphocyte infusion donor (not recorded which). It is not recorded whose cells these are; they may come from a transplant donor.

The CDR3 loop is CASSVLGTSGGSTDTQYF. CDR3 coding DNA: TGTGCCAGCAGCGTACTCGGGACTAGCGGGGGTAGCACAGATACGCAGTATTTT. The chain recombines TRBV11-2 with TRBJ2-3; 14 positions agree with TRBD2. The CDR3 consists of 18 residues. Per the germline V gene, CDR1 is SGHAT and CDR2 is FQNNGV. Trimming removed 5 bases from V and 0 bases from J; junction bases left unmatched: 7.